This T cell receptor beta chain is drawn from a study of low-dose radiotherapy and immunotherapy resistance in tumors. Study overall: Intravenously given cyclophosphamide 200 mg/m2 followed a two-week schedule that placed each dose one day before radiation and immunotherapy.

Time point in this sample: before trial treatment. Donors were treated with nivolumab, ipilimumab, aspirin, and low-dose cyclophosphamide and radiotherapy. This clonotype was recorded many times. V was trimmed by 5 bases and J by 1 base, leaving 12 bases between them. Germline V gene sequence: CDR1 SGHRS, CDR2 YFSETQ. The CDR3 has 14 residues. First-strand cDNA used TRAV- and TRBV-specific primers, covering alpha and beta chains. TCRs underwent 20 PCR cycles of amplification with a constant-region primer and V-primer adapter. Using its own MiXCR run on the reads, TCRdb lists one record per CDR3 protein. The data hold tens of thousands of distinct CDR3 sequences, with around a quarter observed a single time.

The clonotype originates from a male donor with rectosigmoid adenocarcinoma. This chain connects TRBV5-1 to TRBJ1-1; weak D call: TRBD1 (5 bases). The sample in question was PBMCs, obtained before treatment. The CDR3 spells CASSAWGENTEAFF. CDR3 sequence (DNA): TGCGCCAGCAGTGCGTGGGGGGAGAACACTGAAGCTTTCTTT.